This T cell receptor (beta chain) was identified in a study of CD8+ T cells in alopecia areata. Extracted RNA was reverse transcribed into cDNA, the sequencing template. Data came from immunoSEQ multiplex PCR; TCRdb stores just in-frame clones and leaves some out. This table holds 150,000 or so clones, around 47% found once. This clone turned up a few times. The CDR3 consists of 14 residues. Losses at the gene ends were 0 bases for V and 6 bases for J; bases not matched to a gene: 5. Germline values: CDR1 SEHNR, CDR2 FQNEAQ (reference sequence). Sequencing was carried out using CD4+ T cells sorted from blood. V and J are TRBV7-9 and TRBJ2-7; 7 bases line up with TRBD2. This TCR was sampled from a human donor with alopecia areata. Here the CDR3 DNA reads TGTGCCAGCAGCTTAGCGGGAGGGTACGGCGAGCAGTACTTC. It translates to CASSLAGGYGEQYF.